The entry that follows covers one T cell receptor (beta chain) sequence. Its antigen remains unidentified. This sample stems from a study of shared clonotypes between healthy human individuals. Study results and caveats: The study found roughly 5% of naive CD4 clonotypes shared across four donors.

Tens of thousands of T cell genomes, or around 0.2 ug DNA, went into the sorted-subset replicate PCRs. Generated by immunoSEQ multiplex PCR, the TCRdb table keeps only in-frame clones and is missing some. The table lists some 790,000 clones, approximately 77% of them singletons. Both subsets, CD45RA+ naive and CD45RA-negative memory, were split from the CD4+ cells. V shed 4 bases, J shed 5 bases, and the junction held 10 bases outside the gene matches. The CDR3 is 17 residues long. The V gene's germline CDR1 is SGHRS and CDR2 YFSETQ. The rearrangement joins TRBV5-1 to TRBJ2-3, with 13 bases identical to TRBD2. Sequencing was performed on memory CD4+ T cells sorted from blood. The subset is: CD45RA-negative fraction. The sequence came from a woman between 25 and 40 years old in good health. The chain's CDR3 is CASSHGLAGVALDTQYF. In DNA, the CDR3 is TGCGCCAGCAGCCACGGACTAGCGGGAGTGGCCTTAGATACGCAGTATTTT.